This T cell receptor (beta chain) was found in a study of PD-L1 blockade in urothelial cancer. Study details: Per blood sample, T cells had a median of roughly 150,000.

There are 16 residues in the CDR3. Trimming removed 2 bases at V and 2 bases at J, with 14 bases between. Per the germline V gene, CDR1 is KGHSH and CDR2 is LQKENI. The repertoire was sequenced with immunoSEQ multiplex PCR; TCRdb's copy has only in-frame clones and lacks some. This sample has roughly 47,000 clones; approximately 85% occur once, and the top ten carry less than 11%. The time point denotes: pretreatment peripheral blood. Between 1 and 8 samples per patient were obtained, pretreatment and on-treatment. The sample consisted of PBMCs, taken around atezolizumab (anti-PD-L1) treatment. The rearrangement joins TRBV18 to TRBJ2-3, with D possibly TRBD1 on 5 matching bases. The TCR originated in a man in his 70s with urothelial cancer. CDR3 coding DNA: TGTGCCAGCTCACCATCGCAAGGGGAAGCCACAGATACGCAGTATTTT. Residues: CASSPSQGEATDTQYF. Based on the CDR3 plus reference TRBV18 and TRBJ2-3, the full variable domain is NAGVMQNPRHLVRRRGQEARLRCSPMKGHSHVYWYRQLPEEGLKFMVYLQKENIIDESGMPKERFSAEFPKEGPSILRIQQVVRGDSAAYFCASSPSQGEATDTQYFGPGTRLTVL.